This T cell receptor (beta chain) appears in the sequencing data of a study of breast tumors, draining lymph nodes, adjacent tissues (dated by TCRdb to between 2015 and 2016). As for the study more broadly: In breast cancer patients, the study compared the TCR beta repertoires of tumor, adjacent nontumor tissue and axillary lymph nodes. The study was designed to assess the relationships and possible T-cell exchange between tumor, surrounding tissue and draining lymph node repertoires in human breast cancer.

The sequencer was an Illumina HiSeq 2000. Multiplex PCR amplification was used to build the TCR beta chain libraries. High-throughput sequencing was used to analyze the amplified TCR beta chain products. In-frame beta chains were kept once TCRdb had trimmed the public reads at Q25 with fastp and called clones with MiXCR. CDR3 protein duplicates are merged, each entry listing the most common genes and DNA. This sample has around 66,000 distinct CDR3 sequences in its table, and roughly two fifths of those were observed once. About 8.4% of the sample comes from the top ten. Findings and caveats that apply to the study as a whole: Rather than being directly demonstrated, the conclusion that tumor T cells originate in lymph nodes was presented as consistent with a hypothesis. The data were considered consistent with the idea that most tumor T cells come from the lymph node and then expand in tumor tissue. The similarity between tumor and nontumor tissue repertoires was significantly greater in luminal-like breast cancer than in basal-like breast cancer. Tumors showed preferential V and J gene usage, and their T-cell repertoire diversity fell below that of lymph nodes yet above that of nontumor tissue.

Turning to this clonotype: What antigen it recognizes has not been identified. The final CDR3 position lacks the conserved phenylalanine or tryptophan, pointing to a likely read error. The DNA is omitted, as the CDR3 cannot be located on it reliably, and the CDR3 follows TCRdb's listing.

The CDR3 spans 8 residues, counting both ends. The germline V gene sets CDR1 to KGHDR and CDR2 to SFDVKD. The material sequenced was breast tumor tissue. Recombination joined TRBV24-1 with TRBJ2-6; the table's D call, TRBD2, has no DNA check behind it. The receptor comes from a female donor with breast cancer. Some clones in this sample may be carry-over from other donors' samples. Here the CDR3 is given as CATSALSG.